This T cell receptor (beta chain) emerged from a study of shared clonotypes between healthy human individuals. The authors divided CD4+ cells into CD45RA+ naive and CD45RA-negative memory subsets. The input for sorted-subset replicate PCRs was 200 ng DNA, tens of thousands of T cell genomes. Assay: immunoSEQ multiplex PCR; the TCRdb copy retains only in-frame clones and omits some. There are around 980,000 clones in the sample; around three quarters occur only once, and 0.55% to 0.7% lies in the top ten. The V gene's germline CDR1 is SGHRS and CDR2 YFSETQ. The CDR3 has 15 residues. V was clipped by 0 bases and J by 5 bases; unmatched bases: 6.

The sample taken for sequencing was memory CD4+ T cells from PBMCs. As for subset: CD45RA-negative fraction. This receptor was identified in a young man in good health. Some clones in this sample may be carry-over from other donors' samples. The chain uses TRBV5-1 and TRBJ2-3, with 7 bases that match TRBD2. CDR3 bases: TGCGCCAGCAGCTTGGGCGGGAGTCAGGGAGATACGCAGTATTTT. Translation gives CASSLGGSQGDTQYF.